This T cell receptor beta chain originates from a study of T cell clonality in common variable immunodeficiency. Many counts were recorded for this clone. Its antigen is not identified. Read data end 3 residues before the CDR3 end; the end is taken from the germline J gene. Broader study findings: Repertoire-complication correlations in CVID were limited by patient heterogeneity. Compared with healthy controls, CVID subjects showed increased TCRbeta clonality, mostly in about a third. Authors noted CVID clonality's cause needs subpopulation repertoire sequencing.

The germline V gene has CDR1 SGHVS and CDR2 FQNEAQ. Unmatched junction bases numbered 6, after V lost 5 bases and J lost 0 bases. This CDR3 contains 15 residues. Each donor provided about 5 to 9 ml of heparinized whole blood. Repertoires were generated with immunoSEQ multiplex PCR, while TCRdb's copy carries only in-frame clones and drops some. The record shows 50,000 to 60,000 clones for this sample, with no singletons present. The sequence was collected from a person aged 18-69 years in good health. This chain connects TRBV7-8 to TRBJ2-5, with TRBD2 matching 7 bases. Material for sequencing was peripheral blood mononuclear cells. The CDR3 bases that were read are TGTGCCAGCAGCCCGTATGCGGGGGACCAAGAGACC. It is translated as CASSPYAGDQET. The complete CDR3 protein is CASSPYAGDQETQYF.